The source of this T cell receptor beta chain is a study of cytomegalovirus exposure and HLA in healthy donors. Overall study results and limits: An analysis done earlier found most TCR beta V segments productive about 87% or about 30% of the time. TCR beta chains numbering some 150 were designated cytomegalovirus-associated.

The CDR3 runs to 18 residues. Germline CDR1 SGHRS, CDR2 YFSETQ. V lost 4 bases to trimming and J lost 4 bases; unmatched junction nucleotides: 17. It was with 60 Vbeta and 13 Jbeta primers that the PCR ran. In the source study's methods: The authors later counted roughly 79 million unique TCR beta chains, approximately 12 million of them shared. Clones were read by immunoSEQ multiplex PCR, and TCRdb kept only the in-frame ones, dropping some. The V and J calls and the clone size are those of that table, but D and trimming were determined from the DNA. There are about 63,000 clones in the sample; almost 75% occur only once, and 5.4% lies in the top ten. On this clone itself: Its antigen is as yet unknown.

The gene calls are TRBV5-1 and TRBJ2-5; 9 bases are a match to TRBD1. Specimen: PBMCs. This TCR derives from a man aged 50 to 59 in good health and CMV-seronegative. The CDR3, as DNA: TGCGCCAGCAGCACCATCCGGAGGGACAGGGTCCTTGGAGAGACCCAGTACTTC. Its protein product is CASSTIRRDRVLGETQYF. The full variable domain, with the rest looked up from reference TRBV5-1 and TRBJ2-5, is KAGVTQTPRYLIKTRGQQVTLSCSPISGHRSVSWYQQTPGQGLQFLFEYFSETQRNKGNFPGRFSGRQFSNSRSEMNVSTLELGDSALYLCASSTIRRDRVLGETQYFGPGTRLLVL.